This TCR beta chain originates from a study of T cells in Graves' hyperthyroidism and ophthalmopathy. Amplified TCR beta CDR3 regions derived from RNA transcripts. The TCR CDR3 was amplified in a first-round RT-PCR using the HTBI primer set. Each CDR3 protein gets one entry after TCRdb re-called the multiplex PCR reads with MiXCR. The data show about 700,000 distinct CDR3 sequences, less than 15% seen once. This clonotype was seen a few times. Germline V lookup: CDR1 DFQATT, CDR2 SNEGSKA (reference sequence). The CDR3 totals 13 residues. V lost 7 bases to trimming and J lost 2 bases, with 12 bases between them.

The chain links TRBV20-1 to TRBJ1-5; the D gene is possibly TRBD1 (5 bases). The sequenced sample consisted of blood. The TCR comes from a woman under 30 with Graves' hyperthyroidism. The CDR3, as DNA: TGCAGTGTCAAGGTGGGGGGCAATCAGCCCCAGCATTTT. It translates to CSVKVGGNQPQHF.